This record covers a single TCR beta chain. Its target is not known. The data are from a study of blood T cell dynamics during melanoma immunotherapy. Broader study findings: Disease-control patients' PBMC repertoires became either more clonal or more diverse at W3.

Germline CDR1 and CDR2: SGHTA and FQGTGA. This CDR3 has 15 residues. Trimming removed 3 bases from V and 0 bases from J, with 12 bases in between. Time point of the sample: week 3, after first cycle of checkpoint inhibitor. Patients with prior systemic cancer treatment, concomitant immunosuppressants, or other active malignancies were excluded. Every bulk PBMC sample received the same 350 ng of DNA. Data came from immunoSEQ multiplex PCR; TCRdb stores just in-frame clones and leaves some out. Of approximately 9,600 clones listed, around 86% were seen once; the top ten hold around 1.1%. This clonotype was obtained from a human donor with melanoma. The genes are TRBV7-3 and TRBJ2-7, with a weak D call TRBD1 (5 bases). The sequenced sample was blood, obtained from a patient treated with checkpoint blockade. The CDR3 DNA reads TGTGCCAGCAGCTTTGGGGCAGGTAGCTCCTACGAGCAGTACTTC. It specifies CASSFGAGSSYEQYF. Full variable domain (outside the CDR3, taken from reference TRBV7-3 and TRBJ2-7): GAGVSQTPSNKVTEKGKYVELRCDPISGHTALYWYRQSLGQGPEFLIYFQGTGAADDSGLPNDRFFAVRPEGSVSTLKIQRTERGDSAVYLCASSFGAGSSYEQYFGPGTRLTVT.